This T cell receptor (beta chain) came from a study of T-cell memory formation after mild COVID-19. Overall study context: Most TCR clusters belonged to a single donor.

This clonotype was observed a handful of times. Its antigen is not identified. General study results and limits: Chiefly within CM and EM were the contracting CD4+ clones; CD8+ ones were within EMRA. In second-wave clones peaking day 37, SARS-CoV-2 specificity remained unconfirmed. Cross-reactive memory appears to have joined, as suggested by some responding clones showing up in pre-infection memory.

TCRdb reprocessed the 5' RACE reads via MiXCR and lists one record per CDR3 protein. The sample yields more than 250,000 distinct CDR3 sequences, roughly 17% seen once. This CDR3 region has 15 residues. Germline values: CDR1 MRHNA, CDR2 SNTAGT. J was trimmed by 6 bases and V by 6 bases; bases with no gene match: 12. This receptor was identified in a man aged 18 to 29 who had mild COVID-19 (a few samples of this study predate the infection). Cell type and time point are not known. The J gene is TRBJ1-2, the V gene TRBV6-4, with 8 positions matching TRBD1. Material: PBMCs or a T cell subset sorted from them (not recorded which). The CDR3 DNA is TGTGCCAGCAGCCCCAGGGGGCAAGAGTTGGATGGCTACACCTTC. Its protein is CASSPRGQELDGYTF.